Shown below are 11 T cell receptor beta chains from a single sample sequenced in a study of T-cell reconstitution after alpha-beta-depleted transplantation in children. Preparing the TCRbeta library involved the use of unique molecular identifiers. TCRdb recomputed calls from the PCR reads with MiXCR, one row per CDR3 protein. In the table there are approximately 510,000 distinct CDR3 sequences, around 17% of which are singletons. Specimen: PBMCs from the stem cell graft donor, collected from the stem cell graft. Source of these receptors: a human donor who donated a stem cell graft to a child with acute lymphoblastic leukemia.

This clonotype appeared a few times. The chain employs TRBV27 and TRBJ2-3; 8 nucleotides line up with TRBD1. Unmatched junction bases numbered 4, after V lost 3 bases and J lost 5 bases. Per germline, CDR1 MNHEY and CDR2 SMNVEV (reference sequence). CDR3 length equals 14 residues. CDR3 protein: CASSLTGALDTQYF. CDR3 bases: TGTGCCAGCAGTTTGACAGGGGCGCTAGATACGCAGTATTTT.

This chain connects TRBV5-1 to TRBJ2-7; 10 positions agree with TRBD2. The J segment lost 3 bases and the V segment lost 0 bases, leaving 3 bases of the junction unmatched. Germline V gives CDR1 SGHRS, CDR2 YFSETQ. CDR3 length: 15 residues. CDR3: CASSLASGGIYEQYF. The CDR3 nucleotides are TGCGCCAGCAGCTTGGCTAGCGGGGGAATCTACGAGCAGTACTTC.

V and J are TRBV12-3 or TRBV12-4 and TRBJ2-5, with TRBD2 identical over 15 bases. The CDR3 length is 20 residues. V shed 2 bases and J 1 base; nucleotides not matched to a gene: 11. The CDR3 reads CASSLRVRGLAGGIQETQYF. DNA of the CDR3: TGTGCCAGCAGTTTAAGGGTCCGAGGACTAGCGGGAGGGATCCAAGAGACCCAGTACTTC.

The chain has TRBV4-1 and TRBJ1-2; D may be TRBD1 (5 bases). The V gene lost 5 bases and the J gene lost 4 bases, with 17 bases spanning the gap. This CDR3 has 15 amino acids. The germline gives CDR1 MGHRA, CDR2 YSYEKL. The CDR3 protein is CASSSQSWGGYGYTF. The CDR3 nucleotides read TGCGCCAGCAGCTCGCAGAGTTGGGGGGGCTATGGCTACACCTTC.

This clonotype was counted a few times. The chain is built from TRBV4-2 and TRBJ2-1, with a weak D call TRBD2 (6 bases). Looked up from germline, CDR1 is LGHNA and CDR2 is YNFKEQ. This CDR3 has 16 residues. V was clipped by 5 bases and J by 4 bases, with 18 bases between them. The chain's CDR3 is CASSAEAGLIYNEQFF. The DNA of the CDR3 is TGTGCCAGCAGCGCGGAGGCGGGGTTAATTTACAATGAGCAGTTCTTC.

This clonotype was observed a handful of times. The V and J genes are TRBV29-1 and TRBJ2-5; D gene ambiguous. Germline V lookup: CDR1 SQVTM, CDR2 ANQGSEA. The ends were cut back, 5 bases at V and 4 bases at J, with 11 bases in the middle. The CDR3 spans 12 residues. The CDR3 DNA sequence: TGCAGCGTTAGCGTCCACCTAGAGACCCAGTACTTC. This translates into CSVSVHLETQYF. The entire variable domain, with the rest obtained from reference TRBV29-1 and TRBJ2-5, is as follows: SAVISQKPSRDICQRGTSLTIQCQVDSQVTMMFWYRQQPGQSLTLIATANQGSEATYESGFVIDKFPISRPNLTFSTLTVSNMSPEDSSIYLCSVSVHLETQYFGPGTRLLVL.

This clonotype was counted a few times. This rearrangement joins TRBV13 to TRBJ2-1; 9 positions match TRBD2. Trimming removed 3 bases from V and 10 bases from J; junction bases left unmatched: 7. The germline V gene has CDR1 PRHDT and CDR2 FYEKMQ (reference sequence). This CDR3 comprises 14 residues. The CDR3 DNA follows: TGTGCCAGCAGCTTGGGGCAGCGGGAGGACGAGCAGTTCTTC. Its protein is CASSLGQREDEQFF.

This clonotype was found a few times. This rearrangement joins TRBV4-1 to TRBJ1-2; possible D gene TRBD1, 5 bases. The germline gives CDR1 MGHRA, CDR2 YSYEKL. The CDR3 has 16 amino acids. V shed 0 bases and J shed 3 bases, with 14 bases lying between them. The CDR3 region has the DNA TGCGCCAGCAGCCAAGAAGGTCCAGGGACCTACTATGGCTACACCTTC. This codes for CASSQEGPGTYYGYTF.

This clonotype occurred many times. This chain links TRBV25-1 with TRBJ1-2; D not certain. This CDR3 comprises 11 residues. Trimming stripped 5 bases from V and 7 bases from J, with 8 bases between. Germline V gene lookup returns CDR1 MGHDK and CDR2 SYGVNS. This CDR3 is CASSSFGGYTF. The CDR3, as DNA: TGTGCCAGCAGTTCCTTTGGTGGCTACACCTTC.

CDR3 nucleotide sequence: TGTGCCCCGGGCGTACTTCAAGAGACCCAGTACTTC. Its translation: CAPGVLQETQYF. This rearrangement joins TRBV7-7 to TRBJ2-5; the D is unclear. The CDR3 spans 12 residues. Trimming cost V 11 bases and J 2 bases, with 12 bases left between them. The germline V gene has CDR1 SSHAT and CDR2 FNYEAQ (reference sequence). Full variable domain (missing parts from reference TRBV7-7 and TRBJ2-5): GAGVSQSPRYKVTKRGQDVTLRCDPISSHATLYWYQQALGQGPEFLTYFNYEAQPDKSGLPSDRFSAERPEGSISTLTIQRTEQRDSAMYRCAPGVLQETQYFGPGTRLLVL.

This clonotype was picked up a small number of times. This chain links TRBV5-1 with TRBJ2-7; TRBD2 agrees at 10 bases. The J segment lost 5 bases and the V segment lost 5 bases, leaving 10 bases of the junction unmatched. CDR1 is SGHRS, CDR2 YFSETQ, per germline. The CDR3 has 15 amino acids. The CDR3 nucleotides are TGCGCCAGCAGGGCTGGGGCTAGCGGGAGTGACGAGCAGTACTTC. This codes for CASRAGASGSDEQYF.